The sequence of this T cell receptor beta chain was determined in a study of T cell repertoires in cytomegalovirus infection. Study summary: Public TCR beta signatures marked donors with CMV infection and the matching HLA.

A single record per CDR3 protein comes from TCRdb applying MiXCR to the reads. Here the sample spans roughly 180,000 distinct CDR3 sequences, about a sixth being singletons. Notes on this clonotype: Its antigen is currently unknown.

Whole-study results and caveats: Cumulative public TCR beta family frequency identified CMV carriers with the relevant HLA. The ex vivo response showed dominance by HLA-C-restricted CMV-specific TCR beta clonotypes.

The germline V gene encodes CDR1 SEHNR and CDR2 FQNEAQ (reference sequence). The V end lost 10 bases, the J end lost 2 bases, and 17 bases lay between the germline ends. The CDR3 contains 14 residues. The sequence came from a human donor in good health (CMV status not recorded). Some clones in this sample may be carry-over from other donors' samples. What was sequenced was CD8+ T cells from PBMCs. This chain connects TRBV7-9 to TRBJ2-5; D is possibly TRBD1 (5 bases). CDR3 loop: CAIHPGAAQETQYF. In DNA, the CDR3 is TGTGCCATCCACCCTGGGGCAGCTCAAGAGACCCAGTACTTC.